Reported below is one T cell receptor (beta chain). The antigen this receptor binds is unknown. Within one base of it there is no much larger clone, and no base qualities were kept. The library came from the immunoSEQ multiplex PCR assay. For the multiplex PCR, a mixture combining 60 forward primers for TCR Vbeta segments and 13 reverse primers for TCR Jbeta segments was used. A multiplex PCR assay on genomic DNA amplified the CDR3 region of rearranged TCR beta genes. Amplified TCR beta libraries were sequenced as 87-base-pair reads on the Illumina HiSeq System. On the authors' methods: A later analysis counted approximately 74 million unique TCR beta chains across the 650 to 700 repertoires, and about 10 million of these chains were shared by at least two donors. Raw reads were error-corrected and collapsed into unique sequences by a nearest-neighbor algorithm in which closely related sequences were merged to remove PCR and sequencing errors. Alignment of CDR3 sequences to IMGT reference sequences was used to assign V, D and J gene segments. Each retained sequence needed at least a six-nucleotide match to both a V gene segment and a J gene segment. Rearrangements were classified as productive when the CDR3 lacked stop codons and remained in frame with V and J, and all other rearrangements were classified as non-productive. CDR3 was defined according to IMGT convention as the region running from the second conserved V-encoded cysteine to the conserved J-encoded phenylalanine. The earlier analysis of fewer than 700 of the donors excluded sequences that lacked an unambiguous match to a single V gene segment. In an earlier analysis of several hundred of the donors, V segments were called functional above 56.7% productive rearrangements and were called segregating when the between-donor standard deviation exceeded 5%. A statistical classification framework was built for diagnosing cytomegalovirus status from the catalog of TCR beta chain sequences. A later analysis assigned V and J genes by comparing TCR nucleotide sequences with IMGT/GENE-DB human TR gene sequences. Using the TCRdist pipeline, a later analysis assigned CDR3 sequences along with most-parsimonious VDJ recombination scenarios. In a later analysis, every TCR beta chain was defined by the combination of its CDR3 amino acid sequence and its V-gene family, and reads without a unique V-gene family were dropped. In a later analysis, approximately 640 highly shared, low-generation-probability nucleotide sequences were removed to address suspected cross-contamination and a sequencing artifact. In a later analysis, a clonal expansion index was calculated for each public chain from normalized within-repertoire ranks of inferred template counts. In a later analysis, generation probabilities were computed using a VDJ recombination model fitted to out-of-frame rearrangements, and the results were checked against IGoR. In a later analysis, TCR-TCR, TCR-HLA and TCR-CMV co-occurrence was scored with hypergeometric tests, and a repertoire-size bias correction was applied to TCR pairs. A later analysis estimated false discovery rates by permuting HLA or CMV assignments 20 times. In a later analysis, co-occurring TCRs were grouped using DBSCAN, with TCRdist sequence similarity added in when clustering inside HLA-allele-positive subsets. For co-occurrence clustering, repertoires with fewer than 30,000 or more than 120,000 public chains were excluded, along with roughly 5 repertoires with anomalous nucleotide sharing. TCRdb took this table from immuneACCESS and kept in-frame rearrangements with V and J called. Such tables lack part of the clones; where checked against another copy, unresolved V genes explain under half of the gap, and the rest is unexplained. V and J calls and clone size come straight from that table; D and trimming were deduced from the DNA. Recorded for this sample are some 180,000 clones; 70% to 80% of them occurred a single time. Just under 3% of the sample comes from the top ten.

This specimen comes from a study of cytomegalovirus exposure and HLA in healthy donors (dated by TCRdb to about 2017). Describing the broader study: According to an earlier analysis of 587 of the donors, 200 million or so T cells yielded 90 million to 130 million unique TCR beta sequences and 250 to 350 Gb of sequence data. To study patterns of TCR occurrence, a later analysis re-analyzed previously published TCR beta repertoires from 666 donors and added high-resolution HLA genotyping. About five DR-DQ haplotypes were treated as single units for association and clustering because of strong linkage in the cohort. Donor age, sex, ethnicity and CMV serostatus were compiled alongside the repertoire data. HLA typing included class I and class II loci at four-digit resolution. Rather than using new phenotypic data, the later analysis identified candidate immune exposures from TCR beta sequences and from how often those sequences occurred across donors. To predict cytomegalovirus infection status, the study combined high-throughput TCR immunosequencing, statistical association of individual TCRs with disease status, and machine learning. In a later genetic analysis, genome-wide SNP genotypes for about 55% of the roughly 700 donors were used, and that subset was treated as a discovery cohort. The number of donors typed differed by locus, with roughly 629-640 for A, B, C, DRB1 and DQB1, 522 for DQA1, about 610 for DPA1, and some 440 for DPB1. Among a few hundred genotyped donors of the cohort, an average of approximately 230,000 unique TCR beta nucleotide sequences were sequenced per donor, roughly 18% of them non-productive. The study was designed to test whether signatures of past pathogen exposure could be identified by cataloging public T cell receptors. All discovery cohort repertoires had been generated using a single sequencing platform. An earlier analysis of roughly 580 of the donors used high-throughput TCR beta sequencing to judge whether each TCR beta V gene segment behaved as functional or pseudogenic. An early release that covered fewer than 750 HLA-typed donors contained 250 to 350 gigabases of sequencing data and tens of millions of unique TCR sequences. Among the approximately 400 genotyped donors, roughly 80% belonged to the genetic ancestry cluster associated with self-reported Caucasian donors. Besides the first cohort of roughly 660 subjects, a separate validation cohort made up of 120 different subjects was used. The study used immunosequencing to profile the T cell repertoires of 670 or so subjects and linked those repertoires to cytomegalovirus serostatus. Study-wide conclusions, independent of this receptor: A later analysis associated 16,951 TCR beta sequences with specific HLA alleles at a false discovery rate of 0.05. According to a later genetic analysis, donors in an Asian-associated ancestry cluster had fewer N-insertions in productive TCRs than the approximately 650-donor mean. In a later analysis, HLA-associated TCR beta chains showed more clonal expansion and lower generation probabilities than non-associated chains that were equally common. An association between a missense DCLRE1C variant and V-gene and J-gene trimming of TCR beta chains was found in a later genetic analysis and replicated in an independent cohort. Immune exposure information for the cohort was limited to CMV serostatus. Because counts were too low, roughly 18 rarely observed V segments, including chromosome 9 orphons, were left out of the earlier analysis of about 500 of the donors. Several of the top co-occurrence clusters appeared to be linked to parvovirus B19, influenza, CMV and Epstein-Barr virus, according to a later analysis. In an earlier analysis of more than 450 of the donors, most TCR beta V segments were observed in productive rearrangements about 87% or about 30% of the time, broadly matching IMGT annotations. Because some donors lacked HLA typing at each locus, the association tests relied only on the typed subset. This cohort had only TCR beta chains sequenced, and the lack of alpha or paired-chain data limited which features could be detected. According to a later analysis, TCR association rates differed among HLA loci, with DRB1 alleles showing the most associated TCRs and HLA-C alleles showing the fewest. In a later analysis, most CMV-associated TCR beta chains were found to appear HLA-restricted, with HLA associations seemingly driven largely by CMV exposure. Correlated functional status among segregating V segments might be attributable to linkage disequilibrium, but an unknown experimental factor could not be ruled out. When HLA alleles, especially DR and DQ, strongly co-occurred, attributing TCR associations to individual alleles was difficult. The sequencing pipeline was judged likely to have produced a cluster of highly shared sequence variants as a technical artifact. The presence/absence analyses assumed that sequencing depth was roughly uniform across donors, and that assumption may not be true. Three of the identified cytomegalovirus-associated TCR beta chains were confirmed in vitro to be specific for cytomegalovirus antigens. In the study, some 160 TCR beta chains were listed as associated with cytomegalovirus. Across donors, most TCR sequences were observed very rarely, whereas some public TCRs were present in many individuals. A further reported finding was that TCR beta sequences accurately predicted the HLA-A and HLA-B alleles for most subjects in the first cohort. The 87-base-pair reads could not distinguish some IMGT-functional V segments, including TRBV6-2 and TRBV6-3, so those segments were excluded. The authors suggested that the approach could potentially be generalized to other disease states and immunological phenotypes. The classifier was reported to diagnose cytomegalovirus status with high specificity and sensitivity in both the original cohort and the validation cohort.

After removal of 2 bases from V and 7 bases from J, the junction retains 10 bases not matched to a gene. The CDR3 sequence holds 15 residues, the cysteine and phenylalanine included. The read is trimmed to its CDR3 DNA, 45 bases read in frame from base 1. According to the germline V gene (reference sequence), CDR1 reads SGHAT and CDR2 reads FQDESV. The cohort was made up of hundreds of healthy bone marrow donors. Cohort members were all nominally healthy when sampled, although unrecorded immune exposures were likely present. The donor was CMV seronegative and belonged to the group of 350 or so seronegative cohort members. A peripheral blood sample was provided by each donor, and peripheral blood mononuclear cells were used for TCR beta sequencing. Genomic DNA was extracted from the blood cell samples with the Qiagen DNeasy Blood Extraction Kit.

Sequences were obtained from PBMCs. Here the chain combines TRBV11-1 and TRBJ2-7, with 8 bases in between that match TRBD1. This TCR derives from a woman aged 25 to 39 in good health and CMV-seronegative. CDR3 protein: CASSLRDTGGLEQYF. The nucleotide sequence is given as TGTGCCAGCAGCTTAAGGGACACAGGGGGTCTGGAGCAGTACTTC. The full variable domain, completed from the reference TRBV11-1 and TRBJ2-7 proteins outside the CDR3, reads EAEVAQSPRYKITEKSQAVAFWCDPISGHATLYWYRQILGQGPELLVQFQDESVVDDSQLPKDRFSAERLKGVDSTLKIQPAELGDSAMYLCASSLRDTGGLEQYFGPGTRLTVT.